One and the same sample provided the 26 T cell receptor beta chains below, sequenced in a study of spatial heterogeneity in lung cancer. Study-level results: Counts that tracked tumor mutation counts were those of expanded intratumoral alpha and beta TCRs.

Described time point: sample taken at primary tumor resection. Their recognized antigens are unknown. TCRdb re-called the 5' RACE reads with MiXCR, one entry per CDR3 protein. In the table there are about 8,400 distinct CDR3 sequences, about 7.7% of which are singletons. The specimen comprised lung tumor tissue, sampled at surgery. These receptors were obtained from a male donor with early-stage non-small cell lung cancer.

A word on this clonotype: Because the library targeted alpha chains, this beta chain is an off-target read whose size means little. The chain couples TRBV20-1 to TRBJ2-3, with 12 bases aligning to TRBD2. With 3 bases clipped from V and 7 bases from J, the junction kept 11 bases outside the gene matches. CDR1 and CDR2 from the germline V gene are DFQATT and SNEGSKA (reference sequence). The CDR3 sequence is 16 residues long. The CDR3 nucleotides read TGCAGTGCTAGGGACCCGACTAGCGGGAGATTAAATACGCAGTATTTT. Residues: CSARDPTSGRLNTQYF.

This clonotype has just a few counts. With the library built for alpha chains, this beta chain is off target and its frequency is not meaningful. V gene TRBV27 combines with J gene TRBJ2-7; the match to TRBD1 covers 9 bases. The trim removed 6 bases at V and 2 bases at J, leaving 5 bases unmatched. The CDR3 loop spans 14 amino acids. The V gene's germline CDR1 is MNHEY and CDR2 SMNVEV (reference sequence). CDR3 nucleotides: TGTGCCAGCAGCTTGGACAGGGGCGCCTACGAGCAGTACTTC. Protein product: CASSLDRGAYEQYF.

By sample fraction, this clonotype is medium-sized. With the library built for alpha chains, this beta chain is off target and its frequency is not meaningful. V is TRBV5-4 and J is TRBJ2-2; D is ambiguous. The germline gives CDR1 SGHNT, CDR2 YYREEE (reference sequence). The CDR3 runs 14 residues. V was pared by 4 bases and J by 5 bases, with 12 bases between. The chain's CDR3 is CASSRSTKTGELFF. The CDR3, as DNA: TGTGCCAGCAGCCGATCTACAAAGACCGGGGAGCTGTTTTTT.

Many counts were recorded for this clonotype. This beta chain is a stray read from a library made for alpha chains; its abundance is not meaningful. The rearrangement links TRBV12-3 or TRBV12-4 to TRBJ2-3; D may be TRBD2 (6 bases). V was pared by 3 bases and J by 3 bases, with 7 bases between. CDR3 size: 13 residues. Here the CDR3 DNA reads TGTGCCAGCAGTTTCGGGAGAACAGATACGCAGTATTTT. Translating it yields CASSFGRTDTQYF.

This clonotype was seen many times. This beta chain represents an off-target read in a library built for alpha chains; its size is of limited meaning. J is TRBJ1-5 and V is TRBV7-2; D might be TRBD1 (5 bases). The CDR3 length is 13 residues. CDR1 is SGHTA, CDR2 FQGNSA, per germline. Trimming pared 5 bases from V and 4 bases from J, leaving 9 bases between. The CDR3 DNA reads TGTGCCAGCAGCGGGGACCCAAATCAGCCCCAGCATTTT. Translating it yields CASSGDPNQPQHF.

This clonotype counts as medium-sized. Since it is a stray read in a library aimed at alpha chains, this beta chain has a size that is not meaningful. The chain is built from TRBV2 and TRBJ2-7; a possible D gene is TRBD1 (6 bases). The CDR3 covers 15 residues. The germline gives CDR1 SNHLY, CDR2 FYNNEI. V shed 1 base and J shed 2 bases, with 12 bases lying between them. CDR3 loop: CASSEDRVGAYEQYF. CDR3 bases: TGTGCCAGCAGTGAAGACAGGGTAGGGGCCTACGAGCAGTACTTC. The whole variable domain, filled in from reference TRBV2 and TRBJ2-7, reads EPEVTQTPSHQVTQMGQEVILRCVPISNHLYFYWYRQILGQKVEFLVSFYNNEISEKSEIFDDQFSVERPDGSNFTLKIRSTKLEDSAMYFCASSEDRVGAYEQYFGPGTRLTVT.

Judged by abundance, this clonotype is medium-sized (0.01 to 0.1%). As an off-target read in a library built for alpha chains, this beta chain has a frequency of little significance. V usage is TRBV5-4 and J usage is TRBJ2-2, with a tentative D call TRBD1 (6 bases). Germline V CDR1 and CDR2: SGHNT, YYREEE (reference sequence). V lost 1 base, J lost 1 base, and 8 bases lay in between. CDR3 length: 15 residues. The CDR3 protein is CASSLQGLNTGELFF. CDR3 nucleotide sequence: TGTGCCAGCAGCTTGCAGGGGCTGAACACCGGGGAGCTGTTTTTT.

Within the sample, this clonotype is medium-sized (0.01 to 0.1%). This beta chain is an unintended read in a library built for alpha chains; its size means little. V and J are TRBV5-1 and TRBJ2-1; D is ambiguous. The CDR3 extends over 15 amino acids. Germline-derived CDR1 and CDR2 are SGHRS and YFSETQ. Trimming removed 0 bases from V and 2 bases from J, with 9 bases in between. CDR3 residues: CASSLGQSAYNEQFF. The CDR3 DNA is TGCGCCAGCAGCTTGGGACAAAGCGCCTACAATGAGCAGTTCTTC.

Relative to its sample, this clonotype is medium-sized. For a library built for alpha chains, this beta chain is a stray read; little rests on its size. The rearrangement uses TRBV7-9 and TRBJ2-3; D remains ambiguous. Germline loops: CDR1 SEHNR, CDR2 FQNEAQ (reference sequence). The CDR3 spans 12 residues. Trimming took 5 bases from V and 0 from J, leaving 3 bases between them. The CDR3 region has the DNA TGTGCCAGCAGCGACAGCACAGATACGCAGTATTTT. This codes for CASSDSTDTQYF.

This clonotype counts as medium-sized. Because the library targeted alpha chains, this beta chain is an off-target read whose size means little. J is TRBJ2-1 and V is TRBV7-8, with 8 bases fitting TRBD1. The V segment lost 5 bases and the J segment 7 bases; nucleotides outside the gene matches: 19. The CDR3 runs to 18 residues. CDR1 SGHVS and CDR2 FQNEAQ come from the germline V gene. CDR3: CASSPQDLDRARYNEQFF. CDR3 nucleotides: TGTGCCAGCAGCCCACAGGACCTGGACAGGGCAAGGTATAATGAGCAGTTCTTC.

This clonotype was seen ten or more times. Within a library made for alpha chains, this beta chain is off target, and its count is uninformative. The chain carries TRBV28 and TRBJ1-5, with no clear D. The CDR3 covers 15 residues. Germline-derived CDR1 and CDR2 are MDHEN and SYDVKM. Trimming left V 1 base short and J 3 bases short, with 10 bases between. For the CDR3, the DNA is TGTGCCAGCAGTTTATTCGGTCTAAACAATCAGCCCCAGCATTTT. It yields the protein CASSLFGLNNQPQHF. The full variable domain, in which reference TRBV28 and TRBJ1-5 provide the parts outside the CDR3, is DVKVTQSSRYLVKRTGEKVFLECVQDMDHENMFWYRQDPGLGLRLIYFSYDVKMKEKGDIPEGYSVSREKKERFSLILESASTNQTSMYLCASSLFGLNNQPQHFGDGTRLSIL.

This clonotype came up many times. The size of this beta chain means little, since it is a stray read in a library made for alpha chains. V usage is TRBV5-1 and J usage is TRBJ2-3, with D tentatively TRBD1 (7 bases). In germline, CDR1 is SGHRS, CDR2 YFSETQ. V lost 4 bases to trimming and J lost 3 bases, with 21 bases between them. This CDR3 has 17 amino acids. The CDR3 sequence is CASSPKRDSGGTDTQYF. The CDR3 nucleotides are TGCGCCAGCAGCCCGAAGAGGGACAGTGGGGGGACAGATACGCAGTATTTT.

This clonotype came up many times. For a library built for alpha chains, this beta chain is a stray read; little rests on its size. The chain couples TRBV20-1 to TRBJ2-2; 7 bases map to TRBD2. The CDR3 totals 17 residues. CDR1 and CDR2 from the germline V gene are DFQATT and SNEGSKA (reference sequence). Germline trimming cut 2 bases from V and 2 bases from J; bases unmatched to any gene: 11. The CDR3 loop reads CSARTPFLADNTGELFF. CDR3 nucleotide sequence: TGCAGTGCTAGAACCCCTTTTCTAGCGGACAACACCGGGGAGCTGTTTTTT.

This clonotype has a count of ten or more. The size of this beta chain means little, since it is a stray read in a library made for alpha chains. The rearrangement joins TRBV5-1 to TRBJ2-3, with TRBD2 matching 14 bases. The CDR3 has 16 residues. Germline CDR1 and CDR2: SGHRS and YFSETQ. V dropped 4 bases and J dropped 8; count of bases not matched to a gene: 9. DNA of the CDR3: TGCGCCAGCAGCGTTCCCGGGACTAGCGGGGGAAGTACGCAGTATTTT. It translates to CASSVPGTSGGSTQYF.

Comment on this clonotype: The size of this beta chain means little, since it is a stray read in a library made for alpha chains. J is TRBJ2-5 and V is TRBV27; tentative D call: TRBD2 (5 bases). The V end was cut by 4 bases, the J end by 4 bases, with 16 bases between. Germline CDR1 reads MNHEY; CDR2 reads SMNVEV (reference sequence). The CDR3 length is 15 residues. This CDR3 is CASSSTKIEGETQYF. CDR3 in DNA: TGTGCCAGCAGTTCCACGAAGATAGAGGGAGAGACCCAGTACTTC.

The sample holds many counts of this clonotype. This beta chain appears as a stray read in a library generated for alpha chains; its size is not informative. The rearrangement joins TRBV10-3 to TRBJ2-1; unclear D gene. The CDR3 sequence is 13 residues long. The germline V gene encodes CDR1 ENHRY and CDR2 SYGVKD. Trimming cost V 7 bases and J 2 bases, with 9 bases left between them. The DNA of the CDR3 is TGTGCCATCACCTTCGGTGCCTACAATGAGCAGTTCTTC. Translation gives CAITFGAYNEQFF.

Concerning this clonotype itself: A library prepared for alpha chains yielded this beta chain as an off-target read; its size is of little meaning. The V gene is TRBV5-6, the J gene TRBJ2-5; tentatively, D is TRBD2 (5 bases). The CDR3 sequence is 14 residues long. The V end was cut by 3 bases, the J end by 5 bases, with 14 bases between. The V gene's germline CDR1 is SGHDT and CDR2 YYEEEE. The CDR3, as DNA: TGTGCCAGCAGCTCCGGAGGCTTGGGGGAGACCCAGTACTTC. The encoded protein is CASSSGGLGETQYF.

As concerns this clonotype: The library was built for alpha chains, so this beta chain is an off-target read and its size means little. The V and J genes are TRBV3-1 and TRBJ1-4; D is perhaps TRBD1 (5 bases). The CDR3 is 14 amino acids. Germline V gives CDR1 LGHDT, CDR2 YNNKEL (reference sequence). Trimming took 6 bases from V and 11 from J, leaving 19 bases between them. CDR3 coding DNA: TGTGCCAGCAGTAACCGGGACGGTCTGTACAAACTGTTTTTT. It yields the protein CASSNRDGLYKLFF.

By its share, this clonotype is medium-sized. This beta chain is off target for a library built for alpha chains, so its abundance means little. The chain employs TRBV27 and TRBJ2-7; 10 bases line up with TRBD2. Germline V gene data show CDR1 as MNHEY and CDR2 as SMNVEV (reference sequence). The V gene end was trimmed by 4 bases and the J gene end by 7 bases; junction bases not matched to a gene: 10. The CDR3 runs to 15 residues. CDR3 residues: CASSSLSGRAREQYF. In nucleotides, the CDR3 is TGTGCCAGCAGTTCGTTAAGCGGGAGGGCTCGGGAGCAGTACTTC.

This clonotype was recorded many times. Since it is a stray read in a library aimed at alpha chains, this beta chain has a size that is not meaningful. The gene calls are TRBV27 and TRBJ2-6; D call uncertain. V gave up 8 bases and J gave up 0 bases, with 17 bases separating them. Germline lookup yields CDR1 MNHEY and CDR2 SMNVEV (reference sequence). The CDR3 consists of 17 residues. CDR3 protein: CASCRGTISSGANVLTF. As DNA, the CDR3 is TGTGCCAGCTGTCGAGGTACCATCAGCTCTGGGGCCAACGTCCTGACTTTC.

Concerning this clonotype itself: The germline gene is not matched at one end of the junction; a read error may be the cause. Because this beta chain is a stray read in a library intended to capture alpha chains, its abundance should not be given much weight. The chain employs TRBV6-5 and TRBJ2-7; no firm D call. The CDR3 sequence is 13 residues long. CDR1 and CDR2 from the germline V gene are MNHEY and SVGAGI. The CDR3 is CASSRTKPYGQYF. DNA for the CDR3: TGTGCCAGCAGTCGTACTAAGCCCTACGGGCAGTACTTC.

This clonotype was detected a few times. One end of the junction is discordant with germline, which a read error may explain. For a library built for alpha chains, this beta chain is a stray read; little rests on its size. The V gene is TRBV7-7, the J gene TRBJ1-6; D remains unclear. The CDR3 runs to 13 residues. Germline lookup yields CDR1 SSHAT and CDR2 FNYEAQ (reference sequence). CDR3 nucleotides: TGTGCTAGCAGCTTAGTTCAGAATTCACCCCTCCACTTT. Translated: CASSLVQNSPLHF. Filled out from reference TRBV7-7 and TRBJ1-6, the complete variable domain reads GAGVSQSPRYKVTKRGQDVTLRCDPISSHATLYWYQQALGQGPEFLTYFNYEAQPDKSGLPSDRFSAERPEGSISTLTIQRTEQRDSAMYRCASSLVQNSPLHFGNGTRLTVT.

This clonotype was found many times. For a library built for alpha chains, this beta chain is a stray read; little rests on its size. The CDR3 sequence is CASSNRDRVGTGELFF. For the CDR3, the DNA is TGTGCCAGCAGCAACCGGGACAGGGTGGGCACCGGGGAGCTGTTTTTT. This chain joins TRBV7-2 and TRBJ2-2; 9 nucleotides match TRBD1. Germline lookup yields CDR1 SGHTA and CDR2 FQGNSA. Germline trimming cut 5 bases from V and 4 bases from J; bases unmatched to any gene: 8. This CDR3 is 16 amino acids long.

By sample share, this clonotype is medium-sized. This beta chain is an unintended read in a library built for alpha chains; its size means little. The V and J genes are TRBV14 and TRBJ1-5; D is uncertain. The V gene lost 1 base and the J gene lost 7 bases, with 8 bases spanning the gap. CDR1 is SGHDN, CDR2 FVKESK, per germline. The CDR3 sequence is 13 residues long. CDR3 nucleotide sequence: TGTGCCAGCAGCCAAGGGGTCCAGCAGCCCCAGCATTTT. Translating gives CASSQGVQQPQHF.

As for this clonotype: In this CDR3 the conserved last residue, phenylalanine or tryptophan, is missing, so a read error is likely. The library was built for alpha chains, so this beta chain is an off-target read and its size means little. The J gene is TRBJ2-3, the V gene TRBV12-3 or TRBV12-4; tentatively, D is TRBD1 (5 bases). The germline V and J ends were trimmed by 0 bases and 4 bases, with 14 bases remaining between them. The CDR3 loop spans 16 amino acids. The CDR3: CASSLASREGPDTQYL. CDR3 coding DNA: TGTGCCAGCAGTTTAGCTAGCAGGGAAGGTCCAGATACGCAGTATTTA.

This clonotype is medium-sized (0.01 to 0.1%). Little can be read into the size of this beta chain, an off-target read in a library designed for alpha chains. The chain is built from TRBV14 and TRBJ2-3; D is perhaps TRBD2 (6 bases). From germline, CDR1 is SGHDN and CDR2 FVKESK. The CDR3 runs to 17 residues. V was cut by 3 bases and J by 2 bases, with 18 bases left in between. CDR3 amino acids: CASSQRGGGKATDTQYF. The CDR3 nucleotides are TGTGCCAGCAGCCAGAGGGGTGGCGGGAAGGCCACAGATACGCAGTATTTT.